This record covers a single T cell receptor (beta chain). The antigen remains undetermined. The junction does not match germline at one end; this may be a read error. This entry comes from a study of T cell repertoires in cytomegalovirus infection. Study information: Based on public TCR beta signatures, there were indications of CMV infection and of a matching HLA type.

One entry per CDR3 protein results from TCRdb running MiXCR on the reads. In the table there are 200,000 or so distinct CDR3 sequences, about 20% of which are singletons. The CDR3 spans 14 residues. Study-level findings and limits: CMV carriers with the relevant HLA were identified by cumulative public TCR beta family frequency. In two of eight donors, the top clonotype was HLA-C-restricted CMV-specific.

The TCR comes from a human donor in good health (CMV status not recorded). Some clones in this sample may be carry-over from other donors' samples. This chain links TRBV5-3 with TRBJ1-5; D is possibly TRBD1 (6 bases). TRBV5-3 is sorted into the ORF group, with uncertain function. Sample: PBMCs. The CDR3: CASSLVGAGQPQHF. DNA of the CDR3: TGTGCCAGCAGCTTGGTGGGGGCAGGTCAGCCCCAGCATTTT.